What follows is one T cell receptor beta chain and its context. Trimming took 7 bases from V and 4 from J; bases not matched to a gene: 14. Germline lookup yields CDR1 SGHNT and CDR2 YENEEA. This CDR3 comprises 16 residues. These data are taken from a study of cytomegalovirus exposure and HLA in healthy donors. PCR primers comprised 60 Vbeta and 13 Jbeta primers. Using immunoSEQ multiplex PCR, the repertoire was profiled, and TCRdb retains in-frame clones only, with some absent. The sample carries 99,000 or so clones, just under 80% recorded once. Sequenced input: PBMCs. The origin of this receptor is a male donor in good health and CMV-seronegative. The V gene is TRBV11-3, the J gene TRBJ2-7, with 9 nucleotides matching TRBD2. DNA for the CDR3: TGTGCCAGCACTCAAACTTTTGGCGGGAGGGGGTACGAGCAGTACTTC. Translated: CASTQTFGGRGYEQYF.